One and the same sample provided the 5 T cell receptor beta chains below, sequenced in a study of blood T cells in healthy people across ages. Sample-barcoded 5' priming and a J-beta primer mix drove a second PCR of roughly 6 to 12 cycles. TCRdb independently ran MiXCR on the 5' RACE reads; one entry per CDR3 protein. The sample has hundreds of thousands of distinct CDR3 sequences, more than 50% seen once. Specimen: blood. The receptors stem from a man aged 40-55 years in good health.

The chain combines TRBV21-1 with TRBJ2-7. TRBV21-1 is annotated as a pseudogene. The CDR3 contains 14 residues. In DNA, the CDR3 is TGTGCCAGCAGCAAAGGTGGCAGTCCCTACGAGCAGTACTTC. Protein product: CASSKGGSPYEQYF.

V and J are TRBV21-1 and TRBJ2-7; TRBD1, as called in the table, went unchecked against the DNA. TRBV21-1 is designated a pseudogene. The CDR3 spans 17 residues. CDR3 loop: CASSKVMNPGQVYEQYF. The DNA for the CDR3 is TGTGCCAGCAGCAAAGTGATGAATCCGGGACAGGTATACGAGCAGTACTTC.

This clonotype appeared a few times. This chain uses TRBV5-1 with TRBJ2-7, with 8 positions matching TRBD1. Losses at the gene ends were 0 bases for V and 0 bases for J; bases not matched to a gene: 5. From germline, CDR1 is SGHRS and CDR2 YFSETQ. CDR3 length: 16 residues. The CDR3 protein is CASSLVRTGSSYEQYF. The CDR3 nucleotides are TGCGCCAGCAGCTTGGTCCGGACAGGGAGCTCCTACGAGCAGTACTTC. Complete variable domain (other parts from reference TRBV5-1 and TRBJ2-7): KAGVTQTPRYLIKTRGQQVTLSCSPISGHRSVSWYQQTPGQGLQFLFEYFSETQRNKGNFPGRFSGRQFSNSRSEMNVSTLELGDSALYLCASSLVRTGSSYEQYFGPGTRLTVT.

The chain recombines TRBV6-2 or TRBV6-3 with TRBJ2-3; 15 positions agree with TRBD2. Trimming took 5 bases from V and 6 from J; bases not matched to a gene: 9. The CDR3 consists of 17 residues. The germline V gene has CDR1 MNHEY and CDR2 SVGEGT. CDR3 DNA: TGTGCCAGCAGTCGTCGGACTAGCGGGGGGGCCACGGATACGCAGTATTTT. It specifies CASSRRTSGGATDTQYF.

The chain recombines TRBV29-1 with TRBJ1-1; 8 bases map to TRBD1. The ends lost 3 bases at V and 6 bases at J; junction bases unmatched: 9. CDR3 size: 14 residues. Germline V CDR1 and CDR2: SQVTM, ANQGSEA. CDR3 nucleotide sequence: TGCAGCGTTGATGGGGTGGCAGGGGGCCCTGAAGCTTTCTTT. Translation gives CSVDGVAGGPEAFF.